Below are 10 T cell receptor beta chains sequenced from a single sample in a study of blood T cell repertoires in COVID-19. Generated by immunoSEQ multiplex PCR, the TCRdb table keeps only in-frame clones and is missing some. The table includes about 170,000 clones, approximately 82% detected once. The sample comprised peripheral blood. Every receptor here comes from an elderly woman with active or convalescent COVID-19.

CDR3 coding DNA: TGTGCCAGCTCGCGGGACCTGGGAGAGACCCAGTACTTC. Its translation is CASSRDLGETQYF. V is TRBV18 and J is TRBJ2-5; maybe TRBD2 (6 bases). The length of the CDR3 is 13 residues. Germline CDR1 KGHSH, CDR2 LQKENI. With 6 bases removed from V and 4 bases from J, the gap between germline ends came to 12 bases.

This chain joins TRBV5-6 and TRBJ2-1; D remains unclear. The ends were cut back, 4 bases at V and 10 bases at J, with 9 bases in the middle. Germline V CDR1 and CDR2: SGHDT, YYEEEE. The length of the CDR3 is 11 residues. The CDR3 sequence is CASSRRWEQFF. Written as DNA, the CDR3 is TGTGCCAGCAGCCGGCGGTGGGAGCAGTTCTTC.

The V gene is TRBV18, the J gene TRBJ1-2; 7 nucleotides match TRBD1. Trimming removed 3 bases from V and 5 bases from J; junction bases left unmatched: 9. The CDR3 runs 15 residues. From germline, CDR1 is KGHSH and CDR2 LQKENI. The CDR3 reads CASSPSRDRPYGYTF. The DNA of the CDR3 is TGTGCCAGCTCACCCAGCAGGGACAGACCATATGGCTACACCTTC.

The chain joins TRBV5-6 to TRBJ2-2, with D tentatively TRBD1 (5 bases). This CDR3 spans 13 amino acids. The V end lost 6 bases, the J end lost 0 bases, and 6 bases lay between the germline ends. Germline V CDR1 and CDR2: SGHDT, YYEEEE. The CDR3: CASKDTNTGELFF. Here the CDR3 DNA reads TGTGCCAGCAAGGACACGAACACCGGGGAGCTGTTTTTT.

The V call is TRBV7-2, the J call TRBJ2-2, with 11 bases aligning to TRBD1. With 3 bases clipped from V and 7 bases from J, the junction kept 4 bases outside the gene matches. The CDR3 spans 15 residues. Per germline, CDR1 SGHTA and CDR2 FQGNSA. CDR3 DNA: TGTGCCAGCAGCTTGGACAGGGGGCCAGGCGGGGAGCTGTTTTTT. This codes for CASSLDRGPGGELFF.

This chain links TRBV11-2 with TRBJ2-1; 9 bases align to TRBD2. From germline, CDR1 is SGHAT and CDR2 FQNNGV. This CDR3 spans 17 amino acids. Unmatched junction bases numbered 12, after V lost 3 bases and J lost 6 bases. The CDR3 protein is CASSLTRGTSTVNEQFF. In nucleotides, the CDR3 is TGTGCCAGCAGCTTGACTCGGGGGACTAGCACGGTCAATGAGCAGTTCTTC.

The rearrangement uses TRBV11-2 and TRBJ1-1; D is unclear. The CDR3 spans 14 residues. The V and J ends lost 5 bases and 1 base respectively, with 11 bases between them. The germline CDR1 and CDR2 sequences are SGHAT and FQNNGV. CDR3 sequence (DNA): TGTGCCAGCAGCCTCAGGCGGGGGAACACTGAAGCTTTCTTT. Translating it yields CASSLRRGNTEAFF.

This chain connects TRBV24-1 to TRBJ1-2; 7 nucleotides align to TRBD1. The CDR3 is made up of 14 amino acids. Germline CDR1 KGHDR, CDR2 SFDVKD. V trimming: 4 bases; J trimming: 3 bases; junction bases outside the gene matches: 4. The CDR3 coding sequence is TGTGCCACCAGTGAATCCGGGACAGACTATGGCTACACCTTC. This gives the protein CATSESGTDYGYTF.

The chain is built from TRBV19 and TRBJ1-1; possibly TRBD1 for D (6 bases). This CDR3 contains 16 residues. Germline CDR1 LNHDA, CDR2 SQIVND (reference sequence). V lost 7 bases to trimming and J lost 2 bases, with 20 bases between them. The CDR3 sequence: CASNPQGRILNTEAFF. CDR3 nucleotide sequence: TGTGCCAGTAATCCGCAGGGGCGCATCCTCAACACTGAAGCTTTCTTT. Full variable domain (outside the CDR3, taken from reference TRBV19 and TRBJ1-1): DGGITQSPKYLFRKEGQNVTLSCEQNLNHDAMYWYRQDPGQGLRLIYYSQIVNDFQKGDIAEGYSVSREKKESFPLTVTSAQKNPTAFYLCASNPQGRILNTEAFFGQGTRLTVV.

With respect to this clone: At one of its ends the junction is not consistent with the germline gene, which may arise from a read error. This chain uses TRBV5-1 with TRBJ2-3, with 10 bases matching TRBD2. CDR1 is SGHRS and CDR2 is YFSETQ in the germline V gene. This CDR3 region has 15 residues. CDR3 sequence: CASTLSGRAADTQYF. Here the CDR3 DNA reads TGCGCCAGCACCTTGAGCGGGAGGGCCGCAGATACGCAGTATTTT. The entire variable domain, with the rest obtained from reference TRBV5-1 and TRBJ2-3, is as follows: KAGVTQTPRYLIKTRGQQVTLSCSPISGHRSVSWYQQTPGQGLQFLFEYFSETQRNKGNFPGRFSGRQFSNSRSEMNVSTLELGDSALYLCASTLSGRAADTQYFGPGTRLTVL.